The next 7 T cell receptor beta chains were all read from a single sample in a study of T-cell memory formation after mild COVID-19. TCRdb independently ran MiXCR on the 5' RACE reads; one entry per CDR3 protein. This sample has about 350,000 distinct CDR3 sequences, with roughly an eighth found just once. Sequencing used PBMCs or a T cell subset sorted from them (not recorded which). All receptors come from a man younger than 35 who had mild COVID-19 (a few samples of this study predate the infection). Cell type and time point are not known.

This clonotype was found a few times. The J gene is TRBJ2-1, the V gene TRBV12-5, with D possibly matching TRBD1 (6 bases). The germline V gene has CDR1 LGHNT and CDR2 FRNRAP. The V gene lost 8 bases and the J gene lost 1 base, with 15 bases spanning the gap. This CDR3 comprises 15 residues. The CDR3 nucleotides read TGTGCTAGTAGCCTCAGGGGTCAATCCTACAATGAGCAGTTCTTC. Its protein product is CASSLRGQSYNEQFF.

This clonotype was seen a handful of times. The chain has TRBV27 and TRBJ2-1; D might be TRBD2 (6 bases). The V gene lost 4 bases and the J gene lost 5 bases, with 9 bases spanning the gap. Germline V gives CDR1 MNHEY, CDR2 SMNVEV (reference sequence). This CDR3 is built from 13 residues. CDR3 amino acids: CASSSGTHNEQFF. The CDR3 nucleotides read TGTGCCAGCAGTTCCGGGACTCACAATGAGCAGTTCTTC.

The chain is built from TRBV7-9 and TRBJ1-1, with no clear D. CDR3 length: 14 residues. Germline V gene data show CDR1 as SEHNR and CDR2 as FQNEAQ (reference sequence). V was shortened by 5 bases and J by 3 bases, with 13 bases between the two germline ends. CDR3 region: CASSPQAQDTEAFF. The CDR3 DNA reads TGTGCCAGCAGCCCCCAGGCTCAGGACACTGAAGCTTTCTTT.

This clonotype has more than one count but fewer than ten. The chain combines TRBV4-1 with TRBJ2-1, with 15 bases identical to TRBD2. Germline CDR1 and CDR2: MGHRA and YSYEKL. J was trimmed by 6 bases and V by 4 bases; bases with no gene match: 7. This CDR3 comprises 17 residues. The chain's CDR3 is CASSLGLAGGSLNEQFF. CDR3 sequence (DNA): TGCGCCAGCAGCCTGGGACTAGCGGGGGGTTCTCTCAATGAGCAGTTCTTC.

CDR3 DNA: TGTGCCAGCACACTCCGGTTTCGAGGCGACAATGAGCAGTTCTTC. This encodes CASTLRFRGDNEQFF. The chain recombines TRBV5-6 with TRBJ2-1; D gene unclear. Germline CDR1 and CDR2: SGHDT and YYEEEE. The CDR3 runs to 15 residues. Trimming pared 6 bases from V and 5 bases from J, leaving 18 bases between.

The CDR3 DNA reads as TGCAGCGTTGCAAGTGGGCTAGGACAGCCCCAGCATTTT. It is translated as CSVASGLGQPQHF. The genes are TRBV29-1 and TRBJ1-5; D is uncertain. The germline gives CDR1 SQVTM, CDR2 ANQGSEA. Trimming pared 4 bases from V and 7 bases from J, leaving 14 bases between. The CDR3 extends over 13 amino acids.

The table lists this clonotype with many counts. The V and J genes are TRBV12-3 or TRBV12-4 and TRBJ2-5; 8 nucleotides align to TRBD2. V gave up 3 bases and J gave up 4 bases; unmatched junction bases: 7. This CDR3 has 15 amino acids. Written as DNA, the CDR3 is TGTGCCAGCAGTTTGTTAGCGGGGTTAGGAGAGACCCAGTACTTC. Its translation is CASSLLAGLGETQYF.